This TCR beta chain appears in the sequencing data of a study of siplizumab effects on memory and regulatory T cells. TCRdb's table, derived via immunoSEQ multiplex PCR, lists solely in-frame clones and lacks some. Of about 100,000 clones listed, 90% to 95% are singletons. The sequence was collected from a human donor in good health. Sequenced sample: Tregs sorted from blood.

The CDR3 region has the DNA TGTGCCAGCAGCTTACAGAATGGCTACGAGCAGTACTTC. Amino acids: CASSLQNGYEQYF. V usage is TRBV7-2 and J usage is TRBJ2-7; D is uncertain. The V end was cut by 2 bases, the J end by 3 bases, with 8 bases between. The length of the CDR3 is 13 residues. Germline loops: CDR1 SGHTA, CDR2 FQGNSA. The whole variable domain, remainder taken from reference TRBV7-2 and TRBJ2-7, is GAGVSQSPSNKVTEKGKDVELRCDPISGHTALYWYRQSLGQGLEFLIYFQGNSAPDKSGLPSDRFSAERTGGSVSTLTIQRTQQEDSAVYLCASSLQNGYEQYFGPGTRLTVT.